This TCR beta chain comes out of a study of technical replicates of blood from a few donors. Only in-frame clones appear in the TCRdb table, and some are missing; sequencing was by immunoSEQ multiplex PCR. The sample records approximately 73,000 clones, around 94% being singletons. CDR1 is SGHDT, CDR2 YYEEEE, per germline. Trimming pared 0 bases from V and 2 bases from J, leaving 12 bases between. This CDR3 region has 15 residues. This sequence was found in a human donor in good health. The gene calls are TRBV5-6 and TRBJ2-7, with D possibly matching TRBD1 (5 bases). The sample consisted of T cells isolated from PBMCs. CDR3 region: CASSLVGAEAYEQYF. In nucleotides, the CDR3 is TGTGCCAGCAGCTTGGTAGGGGCTGAAGCCTACGAGCAGTACTTC.